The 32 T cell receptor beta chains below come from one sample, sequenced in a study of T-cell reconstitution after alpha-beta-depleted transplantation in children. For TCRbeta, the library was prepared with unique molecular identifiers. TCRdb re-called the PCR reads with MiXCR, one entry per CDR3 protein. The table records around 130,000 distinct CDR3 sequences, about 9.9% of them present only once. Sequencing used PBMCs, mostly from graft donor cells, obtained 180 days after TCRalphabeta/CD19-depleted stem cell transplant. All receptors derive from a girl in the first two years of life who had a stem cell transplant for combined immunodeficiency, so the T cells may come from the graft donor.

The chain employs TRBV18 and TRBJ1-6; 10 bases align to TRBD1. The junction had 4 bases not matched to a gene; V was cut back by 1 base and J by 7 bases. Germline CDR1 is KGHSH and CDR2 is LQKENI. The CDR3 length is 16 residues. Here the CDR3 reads CASSPRDRGGNSPLHF. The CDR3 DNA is TGTGCCAGCTCACCACGGGACAGGGGTGGCAATTCACCCCTCCACTTT.

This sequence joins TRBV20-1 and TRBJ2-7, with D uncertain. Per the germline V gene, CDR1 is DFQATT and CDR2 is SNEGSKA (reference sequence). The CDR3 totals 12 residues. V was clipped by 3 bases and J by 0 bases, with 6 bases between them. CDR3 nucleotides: TGCAGTGCTAGCAAGGCCTCCTACGAGCAGTACTTC. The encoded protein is CSASKASYEQYF.

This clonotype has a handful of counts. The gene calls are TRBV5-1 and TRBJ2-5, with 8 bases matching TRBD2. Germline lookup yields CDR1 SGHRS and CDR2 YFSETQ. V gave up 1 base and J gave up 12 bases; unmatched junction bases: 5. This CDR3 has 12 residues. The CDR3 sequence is CASSLLSGLEYF. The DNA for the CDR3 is TGCGCCAGCAGCTTGCTGTCGGGACTAGAGTACTTC.

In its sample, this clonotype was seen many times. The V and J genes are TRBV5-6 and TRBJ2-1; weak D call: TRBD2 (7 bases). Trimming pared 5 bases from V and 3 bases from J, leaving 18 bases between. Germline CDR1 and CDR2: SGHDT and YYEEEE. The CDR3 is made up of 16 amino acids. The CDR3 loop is CASSSWTAGYYNEQFF. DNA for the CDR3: TGTGCCAGCAGTTCTTGGACAGCGGGGTACTACAATGAGCAGTTCTTC.

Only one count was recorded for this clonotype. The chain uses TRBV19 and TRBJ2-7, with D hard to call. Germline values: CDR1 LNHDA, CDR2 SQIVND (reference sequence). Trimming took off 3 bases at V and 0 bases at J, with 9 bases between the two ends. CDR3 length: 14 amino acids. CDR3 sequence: CASSIGRTSYEQYF. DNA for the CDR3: TGTGCCAGTAGTATCGGCAGGACCTCCTACGAGCAGTACTTC.

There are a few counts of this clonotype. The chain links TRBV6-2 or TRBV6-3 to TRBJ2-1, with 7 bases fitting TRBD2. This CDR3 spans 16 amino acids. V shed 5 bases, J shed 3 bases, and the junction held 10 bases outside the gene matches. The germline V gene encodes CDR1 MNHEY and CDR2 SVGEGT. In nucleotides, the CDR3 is TGTGCCAGCAGTCCGTCCGGGACTATTTTCTACAATGAGCAGTTCTTC. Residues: CASSPSGTIFYNEQFF.

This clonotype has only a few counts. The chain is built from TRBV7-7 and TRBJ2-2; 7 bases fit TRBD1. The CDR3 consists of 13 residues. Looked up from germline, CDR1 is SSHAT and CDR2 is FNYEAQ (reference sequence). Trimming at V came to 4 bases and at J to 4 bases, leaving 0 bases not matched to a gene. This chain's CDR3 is CASSWTGTGELFF. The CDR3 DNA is TGTGCCAGCAGCTGGACAGGCACCGGGGAGCTGTTTTTT.

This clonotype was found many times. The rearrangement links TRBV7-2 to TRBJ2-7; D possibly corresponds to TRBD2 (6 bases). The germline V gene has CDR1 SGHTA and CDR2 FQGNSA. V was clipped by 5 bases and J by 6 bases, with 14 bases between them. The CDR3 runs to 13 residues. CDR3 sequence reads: CASSPSKRAEQYF. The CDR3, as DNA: TGTGCCAGCAGCCCATCGAAGCGGGCCGAGCAGTACTTC.

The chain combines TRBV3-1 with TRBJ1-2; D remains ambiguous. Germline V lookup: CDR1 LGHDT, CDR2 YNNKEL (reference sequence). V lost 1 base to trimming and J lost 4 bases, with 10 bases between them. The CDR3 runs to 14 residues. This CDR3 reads CASSQGSAVYGYTF. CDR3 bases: TGTGCCAGCAGCCAAGGATCGGCAGTCTATGGCTACACCTTC.

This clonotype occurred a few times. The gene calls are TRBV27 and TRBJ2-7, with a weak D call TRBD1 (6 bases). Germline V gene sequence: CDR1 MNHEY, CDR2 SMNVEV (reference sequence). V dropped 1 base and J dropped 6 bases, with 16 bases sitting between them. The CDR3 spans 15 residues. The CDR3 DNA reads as TGTGCCAGCAGTTTATTGGCGACGGGCAGGGGCGAGCAGTACTTC. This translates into CASSLLATGRGEQYF.

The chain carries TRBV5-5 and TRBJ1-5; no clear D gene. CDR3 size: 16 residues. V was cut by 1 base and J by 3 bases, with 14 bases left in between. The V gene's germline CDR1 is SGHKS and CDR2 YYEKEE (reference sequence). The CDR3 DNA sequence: TGTGCCAGCAGCTTGTCCCCCCTAATGGTCAATCAGCCCCAGCATTTT. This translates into CASSLSPLMVNQPQHF.

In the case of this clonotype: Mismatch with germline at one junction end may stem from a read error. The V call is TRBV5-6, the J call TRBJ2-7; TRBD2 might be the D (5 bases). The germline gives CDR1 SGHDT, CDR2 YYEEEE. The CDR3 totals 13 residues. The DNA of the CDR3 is TGTGCCAGCAGCGCCGGGGTTTCCTGCGAGCAGTACTTC. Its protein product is CASSAGVSCEQYF.

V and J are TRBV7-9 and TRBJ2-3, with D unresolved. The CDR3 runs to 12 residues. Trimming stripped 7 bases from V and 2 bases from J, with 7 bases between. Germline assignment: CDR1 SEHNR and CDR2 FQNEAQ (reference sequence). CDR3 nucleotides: TGTGCCAGCAATTACCACACAGATACGCAGTATTTT. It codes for CASNYHTDTQYF.

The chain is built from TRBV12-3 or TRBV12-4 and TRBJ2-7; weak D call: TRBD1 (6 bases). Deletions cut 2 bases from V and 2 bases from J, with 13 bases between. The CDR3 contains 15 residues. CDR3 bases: TGTGCCAGCAGTTTAACAGGGAAGGGGGCCTACGAGCAGTACTTC. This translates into CASSLTGKGAYEQYF.

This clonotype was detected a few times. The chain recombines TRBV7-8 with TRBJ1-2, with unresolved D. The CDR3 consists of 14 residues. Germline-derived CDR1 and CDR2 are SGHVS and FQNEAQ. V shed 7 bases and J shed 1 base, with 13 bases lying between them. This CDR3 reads CASILYDRNYGYTF. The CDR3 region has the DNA TGTGCCAGCATCTTGTACGACCGTAACTATGGCTACACCTTC.

CDR3 amino acids: CASSLVAGGFFTDTQYF. The CDR3 region has the DNA TGTGCCAGCAGCTTAGTCGCCGGAGGGTTCTTCACAGATACGCAGTATTTT. J is TRBJ2-3 and V is TRBV7-2, with D maybe TRBD2 (6 bases). The CDR3 runs 17 residues. V lost 1 base and J 2 bases, leaving 16 bases between the germline ends. CDR1 and CDR2 from the germline V gene are SGHTA and FQGNSA.

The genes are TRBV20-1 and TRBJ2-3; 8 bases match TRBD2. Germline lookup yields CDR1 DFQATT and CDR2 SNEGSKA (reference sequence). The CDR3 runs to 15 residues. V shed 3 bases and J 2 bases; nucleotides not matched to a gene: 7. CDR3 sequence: CSASSAGGPTDTQYF. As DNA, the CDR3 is TGCAGTGCTAGTAGCGCGGGAGGACCCACAGATACGCAGTATTTT.

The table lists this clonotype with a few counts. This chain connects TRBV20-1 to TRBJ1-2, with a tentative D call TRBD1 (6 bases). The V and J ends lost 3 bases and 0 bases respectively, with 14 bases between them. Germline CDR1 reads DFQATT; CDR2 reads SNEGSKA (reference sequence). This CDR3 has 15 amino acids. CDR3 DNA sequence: TGCAGTGCTAGGAAACACAGGGCCGCTAACTATGGCTACACCTTC. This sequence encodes CSARKHRAANYGYTF.

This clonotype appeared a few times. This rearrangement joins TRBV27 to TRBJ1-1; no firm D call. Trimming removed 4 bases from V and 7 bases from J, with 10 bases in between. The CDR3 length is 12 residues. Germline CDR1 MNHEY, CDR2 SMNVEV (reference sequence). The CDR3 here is CASSSWGIEAFF. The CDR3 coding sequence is TGTGCCAGCAGTTCGTGGGGAATTGAAGCTTTCTTT.

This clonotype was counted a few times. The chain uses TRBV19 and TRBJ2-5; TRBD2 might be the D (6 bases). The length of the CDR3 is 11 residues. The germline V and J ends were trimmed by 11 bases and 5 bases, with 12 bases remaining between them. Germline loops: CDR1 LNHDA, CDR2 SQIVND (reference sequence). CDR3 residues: CASKEGETQYF. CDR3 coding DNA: TGTGCCTCAAAGGAGGGGGAGACCCAGTACTTC.

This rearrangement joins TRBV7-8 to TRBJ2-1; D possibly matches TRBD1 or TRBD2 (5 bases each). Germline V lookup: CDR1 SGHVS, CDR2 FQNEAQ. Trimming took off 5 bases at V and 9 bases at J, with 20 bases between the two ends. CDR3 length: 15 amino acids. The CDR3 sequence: CASSKAGRLDTEQFF. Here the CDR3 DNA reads TGTGCCAGCAGCAAAGCAGGGAGATTGGATACTGAGCAGTTCTTC.

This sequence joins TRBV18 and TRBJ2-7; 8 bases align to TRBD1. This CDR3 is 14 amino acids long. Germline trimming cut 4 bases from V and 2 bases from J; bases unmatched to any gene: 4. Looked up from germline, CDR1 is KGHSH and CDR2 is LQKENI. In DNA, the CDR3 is TGTGCCAGCTCACTATACAGGGGGACCTACGAGCAGTACTTC. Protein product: CASSLYRGTYEQYF.

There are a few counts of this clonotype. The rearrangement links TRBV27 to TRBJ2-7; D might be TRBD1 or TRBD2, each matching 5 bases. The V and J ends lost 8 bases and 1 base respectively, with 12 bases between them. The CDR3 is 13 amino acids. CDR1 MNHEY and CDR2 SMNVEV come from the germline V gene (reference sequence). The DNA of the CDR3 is TGTGCCAGCGGGGGTGGTGATTCCTACGAGCAGTACTTC. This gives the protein CASGGGDSYEQYF.

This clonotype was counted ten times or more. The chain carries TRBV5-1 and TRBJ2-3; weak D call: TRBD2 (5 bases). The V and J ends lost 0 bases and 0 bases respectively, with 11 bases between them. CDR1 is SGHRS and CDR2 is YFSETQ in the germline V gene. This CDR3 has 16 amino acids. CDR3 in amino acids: CASSLVGVASTDTQYF. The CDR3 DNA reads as TGCGCCAGCAGCTTGGTCGGGGTCGCTAGCACAGATACGCAGTATTTT.

The CDR3 loop reads CASRGPGADTGELFF. Written as DNA, the CDR3 is TGTGCCAGCAGGGGCCCGGGGGCGGACACCGGGGAGCTGTTTTTT. The chain employs TRBV12-3 or TRBV12-4 and TRBJ2-2, with D perhaps TRBD1 or TRBD2 (6 bases each). With 6 bases removed from V and 3 bases from J, the gap between germline ends came to 14 bases. The CDR3 extends over 15 amino acids.

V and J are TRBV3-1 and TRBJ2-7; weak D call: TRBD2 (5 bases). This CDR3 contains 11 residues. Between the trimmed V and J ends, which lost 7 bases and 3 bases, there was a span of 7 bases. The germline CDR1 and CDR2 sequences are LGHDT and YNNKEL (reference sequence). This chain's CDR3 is CASKGGYEQYF. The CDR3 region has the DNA TGTGCCAGCAAAGGAGGCTACGAGCAGTACTTC.

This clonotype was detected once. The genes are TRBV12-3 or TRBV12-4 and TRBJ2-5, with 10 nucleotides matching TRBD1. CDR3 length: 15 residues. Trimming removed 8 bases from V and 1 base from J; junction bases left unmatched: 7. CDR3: CASGKTGGAQETQYF. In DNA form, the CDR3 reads TGTGCCAGCGGGAAGACAGGGGGCGCCCAAGAGACCCAGTACTTC.

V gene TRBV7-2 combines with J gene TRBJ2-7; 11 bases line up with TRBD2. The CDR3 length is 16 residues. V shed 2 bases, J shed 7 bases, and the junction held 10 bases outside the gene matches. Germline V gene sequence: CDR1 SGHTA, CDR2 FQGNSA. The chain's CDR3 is CASSLILLAGDDEQYF. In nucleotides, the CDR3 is TGTGCCAGCAGCTTAATCCTACTAGCGGGAGATGATGAGCAGTACTTC.

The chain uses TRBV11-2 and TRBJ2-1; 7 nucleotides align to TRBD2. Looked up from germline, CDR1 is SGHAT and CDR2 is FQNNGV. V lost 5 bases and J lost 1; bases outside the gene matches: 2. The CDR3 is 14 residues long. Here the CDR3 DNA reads TGTGCCAGCAGCAGAGCGGGGTCCTACAATGAGCAGTTCTTC. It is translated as CASSRAGSYNEQFF.

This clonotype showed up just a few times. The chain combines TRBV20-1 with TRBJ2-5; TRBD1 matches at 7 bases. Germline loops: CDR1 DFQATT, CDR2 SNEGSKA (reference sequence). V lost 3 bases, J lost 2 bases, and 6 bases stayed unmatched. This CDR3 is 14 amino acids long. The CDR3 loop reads CSARETGRQETQYF. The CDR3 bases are TGCAGTGCTAGGGAGACAGGGCGGCAAGAGACCCAGTACTTC.

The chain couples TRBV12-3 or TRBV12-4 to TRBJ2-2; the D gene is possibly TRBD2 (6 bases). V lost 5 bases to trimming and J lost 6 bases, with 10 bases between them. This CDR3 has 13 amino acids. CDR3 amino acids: CASSPLAAGELFF. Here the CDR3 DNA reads TGTGCCAGCAGTCCACTAGCCGCCGGGGAGCTGTTTTTT.

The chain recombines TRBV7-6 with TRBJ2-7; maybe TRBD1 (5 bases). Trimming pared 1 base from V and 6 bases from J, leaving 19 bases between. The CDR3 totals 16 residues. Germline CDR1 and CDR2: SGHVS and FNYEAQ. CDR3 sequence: CASSLEGAGSGSEQYF. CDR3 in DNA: TGTGCCAGCAGCTTAGAAGGCGCAGGGTCGGGTAGCGAGCAGTACTTC.